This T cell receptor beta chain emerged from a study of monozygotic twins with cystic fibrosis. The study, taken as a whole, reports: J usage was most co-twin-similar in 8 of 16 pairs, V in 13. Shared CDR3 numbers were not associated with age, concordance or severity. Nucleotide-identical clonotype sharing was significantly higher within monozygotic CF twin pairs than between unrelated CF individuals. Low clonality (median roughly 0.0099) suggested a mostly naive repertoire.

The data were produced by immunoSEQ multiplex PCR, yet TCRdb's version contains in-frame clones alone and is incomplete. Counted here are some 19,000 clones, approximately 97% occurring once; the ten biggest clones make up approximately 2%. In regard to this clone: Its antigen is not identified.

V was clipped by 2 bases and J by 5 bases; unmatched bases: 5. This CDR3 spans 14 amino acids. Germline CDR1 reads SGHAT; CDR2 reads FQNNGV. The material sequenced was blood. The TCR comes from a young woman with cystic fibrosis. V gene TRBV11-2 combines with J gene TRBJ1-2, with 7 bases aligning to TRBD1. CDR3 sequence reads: CASSLTGEGYGYTF. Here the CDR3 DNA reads TGTGCCAGCAGCTTAACAGGGGAAGGGTATGGCTACACCTTC.